Listed here are 19 T cell receptor beta chains from one sample, sequenced in a study of shared clonotypes between healthy human individuals. Profiling relied on immunoSEQ multiplex PCR, and the TCRdb table lists in-frame clones only, not all of them. The sample holds about 2.4 million clones; approximately 93% are singletons and the top ten take 0.36%. The sample was naive CD4+ T cells from PBMCs. The subset: CD45RA+ positively selected. The source of these receptors is a man between 18 and 29 years old in good health. Some clones in this sample may be carry-over from other donors' samples.

The V gene is TRBV6-5, the J gene TRBJ1-2; no clear D gene. V shed 8 bases and J shed 1 base, with 11 bases lying between them. CDR1 and CDR2 (germline): MNHEY, SVGAGI. This CDR3 has 13 amino acids. DNA for the CDR3: TGTGCCAGCTACAATGGGCATAACTATGGCTACACCTTC. Translating gives CASYNGHNYGYTF.

The chain has TRBV4-1 and TRBJ2-5; 10 bases map to TRBD2. This CDR3 has 18 amino acids. Germline CDR1 reads MGHRA; CDR2 reads YSYEKL. Losses at the gene ends were 4 bases for V and 1 base for J; bases not matched to a gene: 12. The CDR3 region has the DNA TGCGCCAGCAGCCCCTTGAGGGGGCCTAGCGGGAGCCAAGAGACCCAGTACTTC. Encoded protein: CASSPLRGPSGSQETQYF.

The chain carries TRBV28 and TRBJ2-3; possible D gene TRBD2, 6 bases. Per germline, CDR1 MDHEN and CDR2 SYDVKM. The V and J ends lost 5 bases and 6 bases respectively, with 21 bases between them. The length of the CDR3 is 16 residues. The CDR3 coding sequence is TGTGCCAGCAGTCCCCGAGCTGGACGGGAGAGGGATACGCAGTATTTT. It translates to CASSPRAGRERDTQYF.

This chain links TRBV6-1 with TRBJ2-1, with D unresolved. CDR1 is MNHNS and CDR2 is SASEGT in the germline V gene. V was clipped by 8 bases and J by 8 bases, with 10 bases between them. This CDR3 comprises 11 residues. The CDR3 DNA reads as TGTGCCAGCCTAACGGGCGATGAGCAGTTCTTC. Translated, it gives CASLTGDEQFF.

As regards this clone: The same CDR3 also results from other DNA sequences found in this sample. The chain recombines TRBV18 with TRBJ1-5; D unclear. The length of the CDR3 is 13 residues. Trimming cost V 2 bases and J 5 bases, with 7 bases left between them. Germline CDR1 reads KGHSH; CDR2 reads LQKENI. The CDR3 loop reads CASSPGGDQPQHF. The CDR3 bases are TGTGCCAGCTCACCAGGTGGGGATCAGCCCCAGCATTTT.

The chain joins TRBV5-1 to TRBJ1-2, with TRBD1 as a possible D gene (5 bases). Between the trimmed V and J ends, which lost 2 bases and 6 bases, there was a span of 14 bases. Germline CDR1 SGHRS, CDR2 YFSETQ. This CDR3 has 14 amino acids. The CDR3, as DNA: TGCGCCAGCAGCTTACTCACGGCGGGACATGGCTACACCTTC. Translated: CASSLLTAGHGYTF.

The table lists this clone with a count of one. The rearrangement links TRBV2 to TRBJ1-5; D is undetermined. Per the germline V gene, CDR1 is SNHLY and CDR2 is FYNNEI. This CDR3 contains 12 residues. The ends were cut back, 6 bases at V and 4 bases at J, with 7 bases in the middle. The CDR3: CASRSLNQPQHF. The CDR3 DNA is TGTGCCAGCAGAAGCCTGAATCAGCCCCAGCATTTT.

This chain links TRBV2 with TRBJ2-7; D not certain. The CDR3 totals 14 residues. Trimming took off 2 bases at V and 1 base at J, with 9 bases between the two ends. Per germline, CDR1 SNHLY and CDR2 FYNNEI. CDR3 DNA sequence: TGTGCCAGCAGTGAAAGGGCGAGGTCCTACGAGCAGTACTTC. It codes for CASSERARSYEQYF.

This sequence joins TRBV6-6 and TRBJ1-2; 7 nucleotides align to TRBD1. Germline V lookup: CDR1 MNHNY, CDR2 SVGAGI (reference sequence). V was clipped by 5 bases and J by 2 bases; unmatched bases: 2. CDR3 length: 13 amino acids. The DNA of the CDR3 is TGTGCCAGCAGTCAGGACAGGAACTATGGCTACACCTTC. Translating gives CASSQDRNYGYTF.

The gene calls are TRBV18 and TRBJ2-5; D is uncertain. This CDR3 contains 14 residues. Per germline, CDR1 KGHSH and CDR2 LQKENI. Trimming pared 1 base from V and 2 bases from J, leaving 8 bases between. CDR3 sequence reads: CASSPQAGQETQYF. CDR3 coding DNA: TGTGCCAGCTCACCACAGGCAGGTCAAGAGACCCAGTACTTC.

The chain carries TRBV11-2 and TRBJ1-1; D unresolved. The CDR3 consists of 13 residues. Germline CDR1 SGHAT, CDR2 FQNNGV. Trimming pared 5 bases from V and 0 bases from J, leaving 7 bases between. In nucleotides, the CDR3 is TGTGCCAGCAGCCCCCGCATGAACACTGAAGCTTTCTTT. It specifies CASSPRMNTEAFF.

The chain joins TRBV27 to TRBJ2-6; D assignment may be TRBD1 or TRBD2 (5 bases each). The ends were cut back, 5 bases at V and 0 bases at J, with 14 bases in the middle. CDR1 and CDR2 (germline): MNHEY, SMNVEV (reference sequence). The CDR3 covers 17 residues. The CDR3 coding sequence is TGTGCCAGCAGTCCAGGGACGGGCTACTCTGGGGCCAACGTCCTGACTTTC. The encoded protein is CASSPGTGYSGANVLTF. The whole variable domain, filled in from reference TRBV27 and TRBJ2-6, reads EAQVTQNPRYLITVTGKKLTVTCSQNMNHEYMSWYRQDPGLGLRQIYYSMNVEVTDKGDVPEGYKVSRKEKRNFPLILESPSPNQTSLYFCASSPGTGYSGANVLTFGAGSRLTVL.

The chain employs TRBV14 and TRBJ2-7, with a weak D call TRBD2 (6 bases). Germline CDR1 is SGHDN and CDR2 is FVKESK. The CDR3 runs 16 residues. V shed 0 bases and J shed 5 bases, with 17 bases lying between them. The CDR3 coding sequence is TGTGCCAGCAGCCAAGAGAACGGAGGGTGGGGGAACGAGCAGTACTTC. Translating gives CASSQENGGWGNEQYF.

This clone was counted between two and nine times. J is TRBJ1-1 and V is TRBV7-9, with D possibly TRBD1 on 5 matching bases. The germline CDR1 and CDR2 sequences are SEHNR and FQNEAQ (reference sequence). This CDR3 has 15 amino acids. V shed 4 bases and J shed 2 bases, with 14 bases lying between them. CDR3: CASSSGTMGNTEAFF. In nucleotides, the CDR3 is TGTGCCAGCAGCTCAGGGACGATGGGTAACACTGAAGCTTTCTTT.

The chain joins TRBV28 to TRBJ2-3; 9 nucleotides line up with TRBD1. CDR1 MDHEN and CDR2 SYDVKM come from the germline V gene. The V and J ends lost 5 bases and 6 bases, in that order; junction bases with no gene match: 12. The CDR3 extends over 16 amino acids. The chain's CDR3 is CASSPTNRGPWDTQYF. In DNA, the CDR3 is TGTGCCAGCAGTCCCACAAACAGGGGGCCGTGGGATACGCAGTATTTT.

The chain has TRBV7-3 and TRBJ2-1; 10 nucleotides match TRBD2. The CDR3 length is 14 residues. The V gene's germline CDR1 is SGHTA and CDR2 FQGTGA. V lost 6 bases to trimming and J lost 8 bases; unmatched junction nucleotides: 7. The CDR3 DNA reads TGTGCCAGCAGTCGTTTAGCGGGAGGCGATGAGCAGTTCTTC. Translated: CASSRLAGGDEQFF.

As concerns this clone: Other DNA sequences in this specimen translate into the identical CDR3. The rearrangement uses TRBV27 and TRBJ2-2; the D is unclear. This CDR3 is built from 13 residues. The germline gives CDR1 MNHEY, CDR2 SMNVEV (reference sequence). Trimming removed 6 bases at V and 2 bases at J, with 7 bases between. The CDR3 DNA follows: TGTGCCAGCAGATCTCAAAACACCGGGGAGCTGTTTTTT. It yields the protein CASRSQNTGELFF.

This clone was picked up one time. The V call is TRBV5-5, the J call TRBJ1-1; 10 bases fit TRBD1. CDR1 and CDR2 from the germline V gene are SGHKS and YYEKEE (reference sequence). The CDR3 spans 16 residues. Trimming cost V 4 bases and J 4 bases; bases outside gene matches: 10. The CDR3, as DNA: TGTGCCAGCAGCCGGGACAGGGGATTTTACGGCACTGAAGCTTTCTTT. Protein sequence: CASSRDRGFYGTEAFF. The full variable domain, rest sourced from reference TRBV5-5 and TRBJ1-1, is DAGVTQSPTHLIKTRGQQVTLRCSPISGHKSVSWYQQVLGQGPQFIFQYYEKEERGRGNFPDRFSARQFPNYSSELNVNALLLGDSALYLCASSRDRGFYGTEAFFGQGTRLTVV.

The chain employs TRBV7-9 and TRBJ1-2; 7 bases are shared with TRBD1. CDR1 SEHNR and CDR2 FQNEAQ come from the germline V gene (reference sequence). V shed 5 bases, J shed 6 bases, and the junction held 3 bases outside the gene matches. CDR3 length: 12 residues. The CDR3 region is CASSPQGNGYTF. As DNA, the CDR3 is TGTGCCAGCAGCCCACAGGGGAATGGCTACACCTTC.